Below, 5 T cell receptor beta chains from the same sample are listed, as sequenced in a study of T cells after posttransplantation cyclophosphamide. Treatment was busulfan-fludarabine conditioning, a marrow graft, and cyclophosphamide on days +3 and +4. Profiling relied on immunoSEQ multiplex PCR, and the TCRdb table lists in-frame clones only, not all of them. The sample lists 5,900 or so clones, none appearing once, the ten largest making up 16%. Sequencing used PBMCs, obtained after allogeneic stem cell transplant with posttransplant cyclophosphamide. Receptor source: a female patient under 45 who received an allogeneic stem cell transplant from an unrelated donor, was CMV-positive, and had acute and chronic GVHD. Some T cells may be the graft donor's.

The table lists this clone with many counts. The rearrangement uses TRBV4-1 and TRBJ2-7; TRBD1 agrees at 7 bases. CDR1 and CDR2 (germline): MGHRA, YSYEKL. Trimming took 5 bases from V and 0 from J; bases not matched to a gene: 7. CDR3 length equals 15 residues. CDR3 sequence reads: CASSEGRQGSYEQYF. CDR3 coding DNA: TGCGCCAGCAGCGAAGGGAGACAGGGCTCCTACGAGCAGTACTTC.

At least ten counts were recorded for this clone. The chain links TRBV10-3 to TRBJ2-1; TRBD2 agrees at 8 bases. Germline CDR1 is ENHRY and CDR2 is SYGVKD. The length of the CDR3 is 11 residues. The junction had 3 bases not matched to a gene; V was cut back by 10 bases and J by 7 bases. The chain's CDR3 is CATRGGNEQFF. The CDR3 nucleotides read TGTGCCACCCGGGGGGGGAATGAGCAGTTCTTC.

There are many counts of this clone. The V call is TRBV5-6, the J call TRBJ1-4; TRBD1 matches 7 bases. The CDR3 totals 14 residues. V lost 0 bases to trimming and J lost 8 bases; unmatched junction nucleotides: 4. From germline, CDR1 is SGHDT and CDR2 YYEEEE. CDR3 sequence: CASSLGPGGEKLFF. The CDR3 region has the DNA TGTGCCAGCAGCTTGGGGCCAGGGGGGGAAAAACTGTTTTTT.

This clone occurred many times. The V gene is TRBV27, the J gene TRBJ1-4; a weak D match, TRBD1 (5 bases). The CDR3 loop spans 13 amino acids. The V and J ends lost 3 bases and 6 bases respectively, with 8 bases between them. Germline V gene sequence: CDR1 MNHEY, CDR2 SMNVEV (reference sequence). DNA for the CDR3: TGTGCCAGCAGTTTGGAAGGGGATGAAAAACTGTTTTTT. Its protein product is CASSLEGDEKLFF.

This clone was observed at least ten times. The DNA of the CDR3 is TGTGCCAGCAGCGTGGGGGGGGATACGCAGTATTTT. It specifies CASSVGGDTQYF. The V gene is TRBV9, the J gene TRBJ2-3, with TRBD2 matching over 7 bases. Germline trimming cut 2 bases from V and 6 bases from J; bases unmatched to any gene: 0. The CDR3 spans 12 residues. Germline assignment: CDR1 SGDLS and CDR2 YYNGEE.